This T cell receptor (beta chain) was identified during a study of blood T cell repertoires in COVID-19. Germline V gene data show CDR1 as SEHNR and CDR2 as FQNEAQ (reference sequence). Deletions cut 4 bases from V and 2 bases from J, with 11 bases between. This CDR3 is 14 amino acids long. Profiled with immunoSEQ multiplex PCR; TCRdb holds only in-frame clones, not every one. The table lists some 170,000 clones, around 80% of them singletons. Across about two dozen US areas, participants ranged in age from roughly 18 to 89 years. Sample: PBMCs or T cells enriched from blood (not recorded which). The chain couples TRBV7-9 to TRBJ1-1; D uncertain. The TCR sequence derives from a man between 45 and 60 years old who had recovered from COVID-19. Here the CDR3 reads CASSSLKHNTEAFF. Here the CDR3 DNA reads TGTGCCAGCAGCTCCCTAAAGCACAACACTGAAGCTTTCTTT.